These 9 T cell receptor beta chains were all obtained from the same sample, sequenced in a study of T cell changes during pregnancy in multiple sclerosis. Using immunoSEQ multiplex PCR, the repertoire was profiled, and TCRdb retains in-frame clones only, with some absent. The top ten clones hold 1.9% of a sample with about 100,000 clones, around 92% of them seen once. The starting material was peripheral blood, obtained after pregnancy. These receptors were taken from a female donor with multiple sclerosis, enrolled in a pregnancy study.

This chain uses TRBV5-1 with TRBJ2-7, with TRBD1 as a possible D gene (5 bases). V was trimmed by 4 bases and J by 3 bases, leaving 14 bases between them. Looked up from germline, CDR1 is SGHRS and CDR2 is YFSETQ. The CDR3 length is 14 residues. CDR3 in DNA: TGCGCCAGCAGCCCCCTCGACAGTAGCTACGAGCAGTACTTC. Its protein is CASSPLDSSYEQYF.

The rearrangement links TRBV29-1 to TRBJ2-5, with D tentatively TRBD1 (5 bases). The V gene's germline CDR1 is SQVTM and CDR2 ANQGSEA. V was pared by 4 bases and J by 5 bases, with 17 bases between. The CDR3 is made up of 14 amino acids. The CDR3: CSVGGAVDRETQYF. CDR3 nucleotides: TGCAGCGTTGGTGGGGCGGTAGATCGGGAGACCCAGTACTTC.

DNA of the CDR3: TGTGCCTGGAGTGGGGACAGGGGGCCAGCTAACTATGGCTACACCTTC. As protein: CAWSGDRGPANYGYTF. The chain couples TRBV30 to TRBJ1-2; 12 positions agree with TRBD1. The CDR3 totals 16 residues. Trimming cost V 1 base and J 0 bases; bases outside gene matches: 3. Per germline, CDR1 GTSNPN and CDR2 SVGIG (reference sequence).

The genes are TRBV11-3 and TRBJ2-5; 9 bases are a match to TRBD1. This CDR3 spans 17 amino acids. The V gene end was trimmed by 6 bases and the J gene end by 5 bases; junction bases not matched to a gene: 16. The V gene's germline CDR1 is SGHNT and CDR2 YENEEA. In nucleotides, the CDR3 is TGTGCCAGCAGTCTCTATGTTTGGACAGGGGTAGAGGAGACCCAGTACTTC. Protein product: CASSLYVWTGVEETQYF.

The chain joins TRBV7-9 to TRBJ1-5, with D unclear. Per germline, CDR1 SEHNR and CDR2 FQNEAQ (reference sequence). V was trimmed by 5 bases and J by 0 bases, leaving 8 bases between them. The CDR3 extends over 14 amino acids. CDR3 DNA sequence: TGTGCCAGCAGCCCCCAACATAGCAATCAGCCCCAGCATTTT. Translation gives CASSPQHSNQPQHF.

This clone appeared a single time. The chain combines TRBV6-1 with TRBJ2-1; possibly TRBD1 for D (5 bases). This CDR3 has 14 amino acids. Trimming took off 4 bases at V and 10 bases at J, with 17 bases between the two ends. Germline V gene sequence: CDR1 MNHNS, CDR2 SASEGT. The CDR3 coding sequence is TGTGCCAGCAGTGTACCAAGGACACAAACCGAGCAGTTCTTC. Its translation: CASSVPRTQTEQFF.

The genes are TRBV19 and TRBJ1-5; D is ambiguous. Germline V gene data show CDR1 as LNHDA and CDR2 as SQIVND (reference sequence). The CDR3 is 17 amino acids. Trimming shortened V by 4 bases and J by 0 bases, and 16 bases separated the two germline ends. The chain's CDR3 is CASSRSGRSVSNQPQHF. The CDR3 DNA reads as TGTGCCAGTAGTAGGAGCGGCAGATCCGTTAGCAATCAGCCCCAGCATTTT.

The chain joins TRBV7-8 to TRBJ2-7; D remains unclear. Per the germline V gene, CDR1 is SGHVS and CDR2 is FQNEAQ. V lost 4 bases, J lost 3 bases, and 10 bases lay in between. The CDR3 length is 13 residues. CDR3 nucleotide sequence: TGTGCCAGCAGCTCTGACACACTCTACGAGCAGTACTTC. It encodes CASSSDTLYEQYF.

This chain joins TRBV4-2 and TRBJ1-5; 12 bases agree with TRBD1. The germline V gene encodes CDR1 LGHNA and CDR2 YNFKEQ. The V and J ends lost 3 bases and 7 bases, in that order; junction bases with no gene match: 4. CDR3 length equals 15 residues. CDR3 in DNA: TGTGCCAGCAGCCAGGGGACAGGGGGCTGGCAGCCCCAGCATTTT. As protein: CASSQGTGGWQPQHF.